This entry lists 26 T cell receptor beta chains sequenced from one sample in a study of identical twins. Using its own MiXCR run on the 5' RACE reads, TCRdb lists one record per CDR3 protein. The sample lists roughly 540,000 distinct CDR3 sequences, around 20% seen once, with roughly 0.9% in the top ten. The sample was also linked to a second study, of T cells expressing NK-cell markers.

The source material was CD4+ T cells sorted from blood. Every receptor here comes from a woman aged 18-29 years in good health.

This clonotype was counted many times. The J gene is TRBJ1-6, the V gene TRBV12-3 or TRBV12-4; D gene ambiguous. V dropped 3 bases and J dropped 15 bases, with 12 bases sitting between them. The CDR3 loop spans 12 amino acids. CDR3 DNA: TGTGCCAGCAGTTTCCGTTTGGAGGACCTCCACTTT. The encoded protein is CASSFRLEDLHF.

This clonotype was found once. The chain recombines TRBV30 with TRBJ2-7, with D hard to call. Trimming cost V 5 bases and J 3 bases, with 5 bases left between them. The CDR3 has 10 amino acids. CDR1 and CDR2 from the germline V gene are GTSNPN and SVGIG (reference sequence). The CDR3 loop reads CAWAIYEQYF. The CDR3 DNA reads as TGTGCCTGGGCGATCTACGAGCAGTACTTC.

This clonotype was seen at least ten times. The rearrangement links TRBV4-3 to TRBJ2-5; weak D call: TRBD1 (6 bases). The CDR3 has 17 amino acids. V was shortened by 0 bases and J by 5 bases, with 19 bases between the two germline ends. Germline lookup yields CDR1 LGHNA and CDR2 YSLEER. The CDR3 is CASSQEAVQGWRETQYF. The CDR3 DNA reads as TGCGCCAGCAGCCAAGAAGCGGTACAGGGCTGGAGGGAGACCCAGTACTTC.

This clonotype was picked up a small number of times. At one end, the junction sequence differs from germline, possibly due to a read error. This chain connects TRBV7-2 to TRBJ2-1; possibly TRBD2 for D (5 bases). The CDR3 contains 15 residues. Germline lookup yields CDR1 SGHTA and CDR2 FQGNSA. The CDR3 loop reads CASTLYYRGYNEQFF. The CDR3 nucleotides are TGTGCCAGCACCTTATACTACCGGGGTTACAATGAGCAGTTCTTC.

This clonotype has more than one count but fewer than ten. J is TRBJ2-5 and V is TRBV6-2 or TRBV6-3, with no clear D. The CDR3 loop spans 12 amino acids. The germline gives CDR1 MNHEY, CDR2 SVGEGT. Trimming pared 11 bases from V and 5 bases from J, leaving 15 bases between. The CDR3 loop reads CAAEKFGETQYF. The CDR3 region has the DNA TGTGCCGCCGAAAAGTTCGGTGAGACCCAGTACTTC.

This clonotype was counted only a few times. The chain employs TRBV20-1 and TRBJ1-2; the D is unclear. Germline-derived CDR1 and CDR2 are DFQATT and SNEGSKA (reference sequence). V was clipped by 4 bases and J by 6 bases, with 15 bases between them. The CDR3 totals 13 residues. This chain's CDR3 is CSANVGVANGYTF. CDR3 nucleotide sequence: TGCAGTGCTAACGTTGGGGTTGCGAATGGCTACACCTTC.

V usage is TRBV6-5 and J usage is TRBJ2-7; TRBD2 is a possible D gene (6 bases). The CDR3 has 16 residues. Between the trimmed V and J ends, which lost 0 bases and 0 bases, there was a span of 12 bases. CDR1 MNHEY and CDR2 SVGAGI come from the germline V gene. CDR3 sequence reads: CASSYSRPGGSYEQYF. Written as DNA, the CDR3 is TGTGCCAGCAGTTACTCGAGACCCGGGGGCTCCTACGAGCAGTACTTC.

This clonotype was detected a few times. The V gene is TRBV6-1, the J gene TRBJ2-7; D is perhaps TRBD2 (5 bases). The V and J ends lost 10 bases and 2 bases respectively, with 15 bases between them. The CDR3 extends over 13 amino acids. The germline gives CDR1 MNHNS, CDR2 SASEGT. The CDR3 is CATREGNAYEQYF. CDR3 sequence (DNA): TGTGCCACCCGGGAAGGGAATGCCTACGAGCAGTACTTC.

This clonotype was picked up a small number of times. V is TRBV3-1 and J is TRBJ2-5; no reliable D call. Germline loops: CDR1 LGHDT, CDR2 YNNKEL (reference sequence). The CDR3 covers 13 residues. V was clipped by 2 bases and J by 6 bases, with 10 bases between them. For the CDR3, the DNA is TGTGCCAGCAGCCAAAGTGCACACCAGACCCAGTACTTC. It codes for CASSQSAHQTQYF.

The chain carries TRBV5-1 and TRBJ2-4; a weak D match, TRBD1 (5 bases). V lost 0 bases and J lost 0, with 10 bases in between. Per germline, CDR1 SGHRS and CDR2 YFSETQ. The CDR3 length is 16 residues. CDR3 sequence (DNA): TGCGCCAGCAGCTTGGCGTCAGGGCTAGCCAAAAACATTCAGTACTTC. Translation gives CASSLASGLAKNIQYF.

The J gene is TRBJ2-2, the V gene TRBV11-3; D might be TRBD1 (6 bases). Between the trimmed V and J ends, which lost 5 bases and 4 bases, there was a span of 14 bases. Germline values: CDR1 SGHNT, CDR2 YENEEA. The CDR3 has 15 amino acids. The CDR3 bases are TGTGCCAGCAGCCGAACAGGGACGGCCACCGGGGAGCTGTTTTTT. It encodes CASSRTGTATGELFF.

The chain carries TRBV7-2 and TRBJ1-2; D is undetermined. Germline V gene lookup returns CDR1 SGHTA and CDR2 FQGNSA. Trimming cost V 6 bases and J 0 bases, with 11 bases left between them. The CDR3 runs 14 residues. The CDR3 is CASSLLGANYGYTF. CDR3 coding DNA: TGTGCCAGCAGTCTTCTTGGGGCTAACTATGGCTACACCTTC. The full variable domain, rest sourced from reference TRBV7-2 and TRBJ1-2, is GAGVSQSPSNKVTEKGKDVELRCDPISGHTALYWYRQSLGQGLEFLIYFQGNSAPDKSGLPSDRFSAERTGGSVSTLTIQRTQQEDSAVYLCASSLLGANYGYTFGSGTRLTVV.

This clonotype came up a few times. This rearrangement joins TRBV11-2 to TRBJ2-1; 13 bases are shared with TRBD2. The V gene end was trimmed by 5 bases and the J gene end by 10 bases; junction bases not matched to a gene: 17. Germline assignment: CDR1 SGHAT and CDR2 FQNNGV. The CDR3 is made up of 18 amino acids. CDR3 DNA sequence: TGTGCCAGCAGCCCGCGTCGGACTAGCGGGAGCCCAAGGGGAGAGCAGTTCTTC. It encodes CASSPRRTSGSPRGEQFF.

This clonotype occurred a few times. This chain links TRBV9 with TRBJ2-5, with 9 nucleotides matching TRBD2. Losses at the gene ends were 3 bases for V and 3 bases for J; bases not matched to a gene: 6. CDR1 SGDLS and CDR2 YYNGEE come from the germline V gene. The CDR3 spans 15 residues. The CDR3 sequence is CASSGLAGTEETQYF. CDR3 in DNA: TGTGCCAGCAGCGGTCTAGCGGGGACCGAAGAGACCCAGTACTTC.

The chain uses TRBV28 and TRBJ2-5, with D perhaps matching TRBD2 (6 bases). The CDR3 loop spans 13 amino acids. The V gene's germline CDR1 is MDHEN and CDR2 SYDVKM. Trimming stripped 4 bases from V and 0 bases from J, with 6 bases between. CDR3 bases: TGTGCCAGCAGTTGGGGGGACCAAGAGACCCAGTACTTC. It is translated as CASSWGDQETQYF. The full variable domain, in which reference TRBV28 and TRBJ2-5 provide the parts outside the CDR3, is DVKVTQSSRYLVKRTGEKVFLECVQDMDHENMFWYRQDPGLGLRLIYFSYDVKMKEKGDIPEGYSVSREKKERFSLILESASTNQTSMYLCASSWGDQETQYFGPGTRLLVL.

This chain joins TRBV16 and TRBJ1-1; TRBD1 might be the D (6 bases). In germline, CDR1 is KGHSY, CDR2 FQNENV. The V and J ends lost 3 bases and 3 bases respectively, with 14 bases between them. The CDR3 consists of 15 residues. DNA for the CDR3: TGTGCCAGCAGCCAGATAGGGGGAGCGGACACTGAAGCTTTCTTT. This translates into CASSQIGGADTEAFF.

This clonotype was seen more than once but under ten times. The V and J genes are TRBV28 and TRBJ1-6, with 11 bases lining up with TRBD1. The CDR3 is 15 residues long. With 8 bases clipped from V and 1 base from J, the junction kept 1 base outside the gene matches. Germline values: CDR1 MDHEN, CDR2 SYDVKM. The CDR3 DNA is TGTGCCAGCGGGACAGGGGGGTCCTATAATTCACCCCTCCACTTT. Amino acids: CASGTGGSYNSPLHF.

The CDR3, as DNA: TGCGCCAGCAGCTTGGTCACGGGACACTACGAGCAGTACTTC. This translates into CASSLVTGHYEQYF. The rearrangement joins TRBV5-1 to TRBJ2-7; maybe TRBD1 (6 bases). The germline gives CDR1 SGHRS, CDR2 YFSETQ. This CDR3 spans 14 amino acids. V was trimmed by 0 bases and J by 3 bases, leaving 10 bases between them. The full variable domain, its missing parts supplied by reference TRBV5-1 and TRBJ2-7, is KAGVTQTPRYLIKTRGQQVTLSCSPISGHRSVSWYQQTPGQGLQFLFEYFSETQRNKGNFPGRFSGRQFSNSRSEMNVSTLELGDSALYLCASSLVTGHYEQYFGPGTRLTVT.

This clonotype appeared many times. The chain carries TRBV6-5 and TRBJ2-7; D unresolved. The germline CDR1 and CDR2 sequences are MNHEY and SVGAGI. The CDR3 covers 16 residues. With 6 bases removed from V and 0 bases from J, the gap between germline ends came to 18 bases. The CDR3, as DNA: TGTGCCAGCAGCCCAACCCCGGGTTCGGGCTCCTACGAGCAGTACTTC. This gives the protein CASSPTPGSGSYEQYF.

This clonotype showed up many times. This chain joins TRBV3-1 and TRBJ1-4; D gene unclear. There are 13 residues in the CDR3. The ends were cut back, 6 bases at V and 3 bases at J, with 8 bases in the middle. CDR1 and CDR2 (germline): LGHDT, YNNKEL (reference sequence). The CDR3 here is CASSSIANEKLFF. Written as DNA, the CDR3 is TGTGCCAGCAGTAGCATAGCTAATGAAAAACTGTTTTTT.

This clonotype was found a few times. The V and J genes are TRBV20-1 and TRBJ2-3, with D possibly TRBD2 on 7 matching bases. With 8 bases removed from V and 0 bases from J, the gap between germline ends came to 12 bases. CDR1 is DFQATT and CDR2 is SNEGSKA in the germline V gene (reference sequence). The CDR3 has 13 residues. The CDR3: CSSRGASTDTQYF. CDR3 coding DNA: TGCAGTTCCCGGGGGGCTAGCACAGATACGCAGTATTTT.

The genes are TRBV2 and TRBJ1-4; D might be TRBD1 (6 bases). This CDR3 region has 16 residues. Germline V gene lookup returns CDR1 SNHLY and CDR2 FYNNEI. V was shortened by 6 bases and J by 1 base, with 15 bases between the two germline ends. DNA of the CDR3: TGTGCCAGCAGCCCCGACAGGATTGGAACTAATGAAAAACTGTTTTTT. Translated, it gives CASSPDRIGTNEKLFF.

The genes are TRBV29-1 and TRBJ2-1; D possibly corresponds to TRBD1 (6 bases). Trimming shortened V by 7 bases and J by 0 bases, and 19 bases separated the two germline ends. CDR1 and CDR2 (germline): SQVTM, ANQGSEA. This CDR3 is 16 amino acids long. The CDR3, as DNA: TGCAGCGGGCACTCATTCAGGGGTGGCTCCTACAATGAGCAGTTCTTC. Its translation: CSGHSFRGGSYNEQFF.

J is TRBJ2-1 and V is TRBV20-1; TRBD2 might be the D (6 bases). Trimming removed 2 bases from V and 4 bases from J, with 12 bases in between. The CDR3 loop spans 14 amino acids. Germline V gives CDR1 DFQATT, CDR2 SNEGSKA (reference sequence). The CDR3 here is CSARSAGSYNEQFF. The CDR3 DNA sequence: TGCAGTGCTAGATCGGCGGGGTCTTACAATGAGCAGTTCTTC.

In its sample, this clonotype was seen a few times. The chain links TRBV20-1 to TRBJ1-2; weak D call: TRBD1 (5 bases). This CDR3 has 13 residues. The germline gives CDR1 DFQATT, CDR2 SNEGSKA (reference sequence). V was cut by 5 bases and J by 3 bases, with 13 bases left in between. CDR3 DNA: TGCAGTGCTGGAACGCAAGGGGACTATGGCTACACCTTC. Protein: CSAGTQGDYGYTF.

Only a few counts were recorded for this clonotype. The V call is TRBV7-2, the J call TRBJ2-3, with 7 bases matching TRBD1. This CDR3 has 12 residues. J gave up 7 bases and V 6 bases, and 4 bases lay outside the gene matches. Germline loops: CDR1 SGHTA, CDR2 FQGNSA. The CDR3, as DNA: TGTGCCAGCAGGCGGACAGGCTATACGCAGTATTTT. The encoded protein is CASRRTGYTQYF.